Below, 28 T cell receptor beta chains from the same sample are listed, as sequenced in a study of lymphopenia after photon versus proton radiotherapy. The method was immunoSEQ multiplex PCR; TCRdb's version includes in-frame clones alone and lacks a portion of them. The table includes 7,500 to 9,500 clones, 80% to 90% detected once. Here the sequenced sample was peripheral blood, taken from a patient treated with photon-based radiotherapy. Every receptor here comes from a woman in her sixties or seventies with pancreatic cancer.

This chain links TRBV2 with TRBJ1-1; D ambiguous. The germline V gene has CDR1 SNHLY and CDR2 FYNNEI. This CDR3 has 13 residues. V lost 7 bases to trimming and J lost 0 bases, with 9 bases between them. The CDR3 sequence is CASNEVLNTEAFF. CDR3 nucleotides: TGTGCCAGCAACGAGGTTCTGAACACTGAAGCTTTCTTT.

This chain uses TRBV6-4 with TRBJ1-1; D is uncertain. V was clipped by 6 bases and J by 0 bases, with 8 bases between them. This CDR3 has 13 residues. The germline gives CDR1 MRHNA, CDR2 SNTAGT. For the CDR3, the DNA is TGTGCCAGCAGACAGAAAATGAACACTGAAGCTTTCTTT. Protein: CASRQKMNTEAFF.

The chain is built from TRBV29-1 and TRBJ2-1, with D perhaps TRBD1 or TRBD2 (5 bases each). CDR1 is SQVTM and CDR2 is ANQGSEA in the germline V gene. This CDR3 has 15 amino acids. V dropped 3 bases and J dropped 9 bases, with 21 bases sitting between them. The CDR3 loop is CSVDLRHRGASEQFF. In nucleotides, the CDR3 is TGCAGCGTTGACCTACGACATAGGGGAGCCAGTGAGCAGTTCTTC.

The CDR3 sequence: CASSQDLAVGSYEQYF. Written as DNA, the CDR3 is TGTGCCAGCAGCCAAGACTTGGCGGTGGGCTCCTACGAGCAGTACTTC. J is TRBJ2-7 and V is TRBV4-2; D remains ambiguous. CDR3 length equals 16 residues. CDR1 LGHNA and CDR2 YNFKEQ come from the germline V gene. The germline V and J ends were trimmed by 0 bases and 0 bases, with 12 bases remaining between them.

The CDR3 DNA follows: TGTGCCAGCAGTCCGGGACTAGCGGGAGGCCGCGAGCAGTACTTC. This gives the protein CASSPGLAGGREQYF. The chain combines TRBV27 with TRBJ2-7, with 15 bases matching TRBD2. The CDR3 has 15 amino acids. V shed 5 bases, J shed 6 bases, and the junction held 5 bases outside the gene matches. The germline CDR1 and CDR2 sequences are MNHEY and SMNVEV (reference sequence).

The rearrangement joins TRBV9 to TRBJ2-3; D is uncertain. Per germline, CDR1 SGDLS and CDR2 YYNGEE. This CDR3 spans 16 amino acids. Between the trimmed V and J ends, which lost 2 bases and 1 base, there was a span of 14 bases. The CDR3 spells CASSVLRGAGTDTQYF. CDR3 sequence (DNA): TGTGCCAGCAGCGTTCTGAGAGGCGCCGGCACAGATACGCAGTATTTT.

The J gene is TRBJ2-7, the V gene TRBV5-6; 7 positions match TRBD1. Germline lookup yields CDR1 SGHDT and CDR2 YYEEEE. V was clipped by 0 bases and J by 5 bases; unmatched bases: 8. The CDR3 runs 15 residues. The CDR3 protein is CASSLVDRARDEQYF. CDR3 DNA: TGTGCCAGCAGCTTGGTCGACAGGGCGAGGGACGAGCAGTACTTC.

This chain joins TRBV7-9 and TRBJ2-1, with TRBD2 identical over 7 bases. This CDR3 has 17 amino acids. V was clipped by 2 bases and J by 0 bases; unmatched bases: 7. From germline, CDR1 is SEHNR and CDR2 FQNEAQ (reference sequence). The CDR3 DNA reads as TGTGCCAGCAGCTTATTACCGGGACTACACTCCTACAATGAGCAGTTCTTC. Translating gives CASSLLPGLHSYNEQFF.

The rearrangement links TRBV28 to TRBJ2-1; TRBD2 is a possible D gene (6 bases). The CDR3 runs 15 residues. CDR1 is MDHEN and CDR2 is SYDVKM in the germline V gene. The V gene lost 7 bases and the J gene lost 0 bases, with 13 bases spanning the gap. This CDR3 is CASTRGKSSYNEQFF. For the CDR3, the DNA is TGTGCCAGCACCCGGGGGAAGAGCTCCTACAATGAGCAGTTCTTC.

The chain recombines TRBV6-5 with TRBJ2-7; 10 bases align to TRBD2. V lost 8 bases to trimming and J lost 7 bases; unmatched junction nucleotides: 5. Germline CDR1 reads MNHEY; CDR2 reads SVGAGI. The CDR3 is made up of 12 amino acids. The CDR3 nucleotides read TGTGCCAGCTCCGGACTAGCGGATGAGCAGTACTTC. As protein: CASSGLADEQYF.

As DNA, the CDR3 is TGCAGCGTCGCCGGACAGGGAGGCGGAGGCTACACCTTC. Its protein product is CSVAGQGGGGYTF. V usage is TRBV29-1 and J usage is TRBJ1-2; 8 bases match TRBD1. Germline lookup yields CDR1 SQVTM and CDR2 ANQGSEA. V lost 6 bases to trimming and J lost 8 bases; unmatched junction nucleotides: 11. This CDR3 contains 13 residues. Full variable domain (missing parts from reference TRBV29-1 and TRBJ1-2): SAVISQKPSRDICQRGTSLTIQCQVDSQVTMMFWYRQQPGQSLTLIATANQGSEATYESGFVIDKFPISRPNLTFSTLTVSNMSPEDSSIYLCSVAGQGGGGYTFGSGTRLTVV.

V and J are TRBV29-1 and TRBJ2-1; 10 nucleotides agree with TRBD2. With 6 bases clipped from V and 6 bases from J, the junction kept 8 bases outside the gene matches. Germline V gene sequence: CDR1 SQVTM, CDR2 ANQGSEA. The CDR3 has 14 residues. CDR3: CSVGTSGAVNEQFF. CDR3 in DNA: TGCAGCGTCGGTACTAGCGGGGCAGTCAATGAGCAGTTCTTC.

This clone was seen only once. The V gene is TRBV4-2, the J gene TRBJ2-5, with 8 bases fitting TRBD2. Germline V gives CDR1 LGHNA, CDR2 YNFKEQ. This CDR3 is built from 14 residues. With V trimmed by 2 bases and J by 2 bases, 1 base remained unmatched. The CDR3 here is CASSQTSGQETQYF. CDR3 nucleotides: TGTGCCAGCAGCCAAACTAGCGGTCAAGAGACCCAGTACTTC.

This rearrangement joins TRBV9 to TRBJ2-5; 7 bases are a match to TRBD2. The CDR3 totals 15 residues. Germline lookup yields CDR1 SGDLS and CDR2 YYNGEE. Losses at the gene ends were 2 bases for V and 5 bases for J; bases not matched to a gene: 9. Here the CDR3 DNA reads TGTGCCAGCAGCGTCTGGGGGGGTAACGGGGAGACCCAGTACTTC. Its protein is CASSVWGGNGETQYF.

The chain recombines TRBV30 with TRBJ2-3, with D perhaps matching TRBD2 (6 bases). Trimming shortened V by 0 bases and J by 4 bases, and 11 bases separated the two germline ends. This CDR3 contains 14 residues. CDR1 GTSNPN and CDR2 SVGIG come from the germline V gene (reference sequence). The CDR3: CAWSVMGRPDTQYF. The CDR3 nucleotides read TGTGCCTGGAGTGTGATGGGGAGGCCAGATACGCAGTATTTT.

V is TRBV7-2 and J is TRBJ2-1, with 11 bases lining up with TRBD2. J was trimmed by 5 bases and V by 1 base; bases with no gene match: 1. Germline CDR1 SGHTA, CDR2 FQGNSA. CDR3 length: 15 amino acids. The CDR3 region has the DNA TGTGCCAGCAGCTTAGGACTAGCGGGAAACAATGAGCAGTTCTTC. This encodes CASSLGLAGNNEQFF.

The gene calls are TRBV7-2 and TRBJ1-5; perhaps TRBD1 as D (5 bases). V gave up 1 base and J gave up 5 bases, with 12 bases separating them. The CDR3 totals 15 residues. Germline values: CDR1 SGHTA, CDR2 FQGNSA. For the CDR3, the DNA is TGTGCCAGCAGCTTAGGATGGGGGGGGGATCAGCCCCAGCATTTT. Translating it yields CASSLGWGGDQPQHF.

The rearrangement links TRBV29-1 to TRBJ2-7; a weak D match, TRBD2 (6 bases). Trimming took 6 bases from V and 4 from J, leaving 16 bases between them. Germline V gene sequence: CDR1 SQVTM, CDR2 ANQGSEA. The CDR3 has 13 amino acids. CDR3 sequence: CSVAVLGGYEQYF. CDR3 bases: TGCAGCGTCGCCGTTCTCGGGGGTTACGAGCAGTACTTC.

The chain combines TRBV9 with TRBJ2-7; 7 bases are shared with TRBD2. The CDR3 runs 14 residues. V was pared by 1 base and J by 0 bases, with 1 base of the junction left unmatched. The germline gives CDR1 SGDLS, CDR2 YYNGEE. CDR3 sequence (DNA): TGTGCCAGCAGCGTACGACTAGCCTCCTACGAGCAGTACTTC. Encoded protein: CASSVRLASYEQYF.

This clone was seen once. Here the CDR3 reads CASSLAQTGNRPGELFF. The CDR3, as DNA: TGCGCCAGCAGCTTGGCCCAGACAGGGAATCGTCCCGGGGAGCTGTTTTTT. The chain is built from TRBV5-1 and TRBJ2-2; 7 nucleotides agree with TRBD1. The CDR3 is made up of 17 amino acids. CDR1 is SGHRS and CDR2 is YFSETQ in the germline V gene. The V segment lost 0 bases and the J segment 6 bases; nucleotides outside the gene matches: 11.

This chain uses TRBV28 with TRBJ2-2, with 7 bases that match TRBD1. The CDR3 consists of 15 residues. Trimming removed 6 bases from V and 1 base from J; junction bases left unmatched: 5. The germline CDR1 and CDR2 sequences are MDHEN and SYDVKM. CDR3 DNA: TGTGCCAGCAGCACCGGGACAGTGAACACCGGGGAGCTGTTTTTT. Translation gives CASSTGTVNTGELFF.

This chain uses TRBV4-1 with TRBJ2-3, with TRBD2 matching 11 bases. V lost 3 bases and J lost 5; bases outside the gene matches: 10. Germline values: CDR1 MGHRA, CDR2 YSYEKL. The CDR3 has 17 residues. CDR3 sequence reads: CASSHILLAGVIDTQYF. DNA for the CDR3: TGCGCCAGCAGCCACATACTACTAGCGGGAGTTATAGATACGCAGTATTTT.

The CDR3, as DNA: TGTGCCAGCATACCGGGGGGAGGGTCCGGCTACACCTTC. Its protein is CASIPGGGSGYTF. This sequence joins TRBV2 and TRBJ1-2; TRBD1 is a possible D gene (5 bases). With 7 bases removed from V and 8 bases from J, the gap between germline ends came to 17 bases. The CDR3 runs 13 residues. Germline V CDR1 and CDR2: SNHLY, FYNNEI.

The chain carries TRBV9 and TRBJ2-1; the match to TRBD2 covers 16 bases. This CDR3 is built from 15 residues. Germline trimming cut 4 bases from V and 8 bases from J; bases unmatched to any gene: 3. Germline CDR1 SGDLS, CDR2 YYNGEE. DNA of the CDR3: TGTGCCAGCAGCCTCGGGACTAGCGGGAGGGATGAGCAGTTCTTC. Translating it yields CASSLGTSGRDEQFF. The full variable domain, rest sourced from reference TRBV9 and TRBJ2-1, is DSGVTQTPKHLITATGQRVTLRCSPRSGDLSVYWYQQSLDQGLQFLIQYYNGEERAKGNILERFSAQQFPDLHSELNLSSLELGDSALYFCASSLGTSGRDEQFFGPGTRLTVL.

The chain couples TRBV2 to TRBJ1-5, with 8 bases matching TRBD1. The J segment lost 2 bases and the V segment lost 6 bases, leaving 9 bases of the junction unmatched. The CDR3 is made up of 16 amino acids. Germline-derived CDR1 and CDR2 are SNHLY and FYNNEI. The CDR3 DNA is TGTGCCAGCAGCGATAAGACAGGGGAACGCAATCAGCCCCAGCATTTT. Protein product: CASSDKTGERNQPQHF.

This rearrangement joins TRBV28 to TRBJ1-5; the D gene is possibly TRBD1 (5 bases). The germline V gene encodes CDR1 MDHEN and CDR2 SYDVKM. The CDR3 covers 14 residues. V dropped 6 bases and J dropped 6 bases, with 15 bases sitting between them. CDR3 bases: TGTGCCAGCAGCTCTCCTCGGGGGGGTCAGCCCCAGCATTTT. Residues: CASSSPRGGQPQHF.

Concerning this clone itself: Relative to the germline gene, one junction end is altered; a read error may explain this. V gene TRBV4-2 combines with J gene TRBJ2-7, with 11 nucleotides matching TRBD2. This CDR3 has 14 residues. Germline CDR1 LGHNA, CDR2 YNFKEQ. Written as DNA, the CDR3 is TGTGCCAGCAGAAGGGAAAGGACTAGCGGGTCCGCGGACTTC. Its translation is CASRRERTSGSADF.

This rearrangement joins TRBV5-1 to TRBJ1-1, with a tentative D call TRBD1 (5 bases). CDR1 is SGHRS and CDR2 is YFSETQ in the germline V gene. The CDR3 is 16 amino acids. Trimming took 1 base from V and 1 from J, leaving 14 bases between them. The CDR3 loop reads CASSLNAVQGNTEAFF. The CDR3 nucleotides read TGCGCCAGCAGCTTGAATGCGGTTCAGGGGAACACTGAAGCTTTCTTT.